This section outlines one T cell receptor beta chain sequence together with its context. The target antigen is unknown. Germline values: CDR1 MGHDK, CDR2 SYGVNS. With 2 bases removed from V and 7 bases from J, the gap between germline ends came to 6 bases. The CDR3 loop spans 11 amino acids. This specimen belongs to a study of cytomegalovirus exposure and HLA in healthy donors. With 60 Vbeta and 13 Jbeta primers, the PCR was carried out. The data were produced by immunoSEQ multiplex PCR, yet TCRdb's version contains in-frame clones alone and is incomplete. The repertoire has roughly 220,000 clones, around 80% of them found once; the top ten carry 1.7%. Study findings and constraints: There were under 200 TCR beta chains listed as cytomegalovirus-associated.

The gene calls are TRBV25-1 and TRBJ2-7; D gene unclear. The sequenced material came from PBMCs. The sequence derives from a man between 45 and 60 years old in good health and CMV-seronegative. CDR3 sequence reads: CASSENREQYF. The CDR3 DNA is TGTGCCAGCAGTGAAAATCGGGAGCAGTACTTC.